The TCR beta chain described here comes from a study of glioma-infiltrating T cells after dendritic cell vaccination. The time point was: after dendritic cell vaccination, including at tumor progression/relapse. The immunoSEQ assay amplified TCRB CDR3 from up to roughly 2 ug DNA. The primer mix had 60 V beta and 13 J beta primers. TCRdb's copy holds only in-frame clones and misses some; the assay was immunoSEQ multiplex PCR. The sample has around 60,000 clones, 86% seen once. Losses at the gene ends were 3 bases for V and 6 bases for J; bases not matched to a gene: 7. The V gene's germline CDR1 is KGHSH and CDR2 LQKENI. The CDR3 consists of 14 residues.

Sequencing was performed on blood, taken after dendritic cell vaccination. The sequence was obtained from a human donor with glioblastoma. This sequence joins TRBV18 and TRBJ2-7; 8 bases agree with TRBD1. The CDR3 sequence is CASSPGTGRREQYF. CDR3 DNA sequence: TGTGCCAGCTCACCCGGGACAGGACGTCGCGAGCAGTACTTC.